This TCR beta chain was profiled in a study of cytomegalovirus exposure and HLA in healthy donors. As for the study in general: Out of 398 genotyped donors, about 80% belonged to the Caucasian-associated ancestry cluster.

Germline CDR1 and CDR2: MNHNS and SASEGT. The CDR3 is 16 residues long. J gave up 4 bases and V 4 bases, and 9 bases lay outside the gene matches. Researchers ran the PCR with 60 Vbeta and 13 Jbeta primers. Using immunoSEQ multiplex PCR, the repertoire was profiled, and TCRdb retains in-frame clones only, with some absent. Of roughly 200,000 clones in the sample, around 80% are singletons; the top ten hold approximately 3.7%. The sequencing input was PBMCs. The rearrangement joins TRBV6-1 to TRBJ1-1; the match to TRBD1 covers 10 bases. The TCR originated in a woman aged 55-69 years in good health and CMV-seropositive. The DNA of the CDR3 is TGTGCCAGCAGTGCCGGGACAGGGGTTTTGGGCACTGAAGCTTTCTTT. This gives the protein CASSAGTGVLGTEAFF.